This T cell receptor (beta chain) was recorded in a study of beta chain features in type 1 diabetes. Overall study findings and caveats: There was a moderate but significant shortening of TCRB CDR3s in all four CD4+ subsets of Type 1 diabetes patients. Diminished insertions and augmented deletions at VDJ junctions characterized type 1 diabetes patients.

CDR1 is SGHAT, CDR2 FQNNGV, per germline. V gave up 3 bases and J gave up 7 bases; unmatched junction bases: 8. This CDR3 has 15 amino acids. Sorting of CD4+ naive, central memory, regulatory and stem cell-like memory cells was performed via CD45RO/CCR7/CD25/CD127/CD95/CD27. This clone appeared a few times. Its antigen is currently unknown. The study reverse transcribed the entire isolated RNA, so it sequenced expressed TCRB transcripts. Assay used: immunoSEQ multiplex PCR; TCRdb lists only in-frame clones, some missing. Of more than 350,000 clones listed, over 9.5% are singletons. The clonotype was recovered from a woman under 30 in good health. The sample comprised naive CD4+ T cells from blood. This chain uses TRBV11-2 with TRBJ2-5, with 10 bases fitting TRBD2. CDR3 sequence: CASSFSGGGRGTQYF. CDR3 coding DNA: TGTGCCAGCAGCTTCAGCGGGGGGGGACGTGGGACCCAGTACTTC.